This T cell receptor beta chain came from a study of molecular identifiers for immune sequencing clone quantification (dated by TCRdb to the late 2010s). About the full investigation: In a replicate experiment, RNA from roughly 20,000 or 100,000 naive CD8 T cells was split into five aliquots, four of which were sequenced. The study was a methods study using CD8 T cells to benchmark molecular-identifier clustering-based TCR repertoire sequencing (MIDCIRS) and TCR RNA copy counting. The investigation overall reported the following: The naive libraries included spiked-in Jurkat TCR RNA (about nine copies' worth), and this RNA is not part of the donor repertoire. Highly expanded clone sizes could be underestimated if identical TCR molecules share a barcode. Clones above 20 RNA copies held over 99% of molecules in CMV-specific effector cells but under 1% in naive cells. Modeling estimated 3 to 3.5 recovered TCR RNA copies per cell, compared with about 9.3 by digital PCR, which implies about 30% capture efficiency. When barcode sub-clustering was not used, chimeric consensus sequences inflated TCR diversity, with chimeras reaching as high as 47%. Spiked-in Jurkat TCR RNA equivalent to a single cell was reported to be detectable even among over 800,000 naive CD8 T cells.

The library relied on PCR. TCRdb records NextSeq 500 as the sequencer. Bulk TCR libraries were made following a previously described method, with the TCR primers given in Table S5. Total RNA was purified with the Qiagen AllPrep DNA/RNA kit. Before any analysis, reads coming from multiple sequencing runs of the same library were combined into one pool. As for how the authors treated the data: Reads were retained only if an exact TCR constant sequence was present, and the retained reads were trimmed to 150 nt and grouped according to their 12-nt molecular barcodes. Reads inside each barcode group were sub-clustered using a 15% Levenshtein threshold, and a quality-weighted consensus sequence was constructed for each RNA molecule. Non-functional sequences were excluded, and lower-count sequences lying one edit away from another sequence were also excluded. Based on a fit of two negative binomial distributions, barcode sub-clusters having less than 20% of the maximum read count were discarded. TCRdb's own reprocessing of the public reads used fastp at Q25 and MiXCR and kept productive beta chains. Entries that share a CDR3 protein sequence are merged under the most common genes and DNA. For this entry, the V and J calls and clone size follow TCRdb and not the study's own pipeline. This sample lists nearly 650,000 distinct CDR3 sequences; roughly 23% were detected once. The top ten clones comprise 0.78% of the sample.

The germline V gene (reference sequence) supplies CDR1 LNHNV and CDR2 YYDKDF. Inclusive of the bounding cysteine and phenylalanine, the CDR3 is 15 residues long. Only the CDR3 part of the read is kept: 45 bases, read in frame from the first base. Deletion took 2 bases off V and 6 bases off J, with a span of 16 bases between the germline ends. Details on this clonotype: The clone's antigen remains unknown. No much larger clonotype is one base removed from it; base qualities were not supplied.

Libraries of naive CD8 T cells were generated from about 19,000 to 1,100,000 sorted cells, with 10%, 30% or 50% of the purified RNA used. Naive CD8 T cells were FACS-sorted as CD8+CD4-CCR7+CD45RA+ on a BD FACSAria II into RLT Plus buffer. Ten to eleven TCR copies' worth of Jurkat RNA were spiked into about 20,000-1,100,000 naive CD8 T cell samples to test detection sensitivity. CD8 T cells were enriched with RosetteSep CD8+ T Cell Enrichment Cocktail and Ficoll-Paque, followed by ACK red cell lysis. This clonotype was obtained from a human donor in good health. Some libraries in this study had Jurkat cell RNA spiked in. Input material: naive CD8+ T cells from blood, with Jurkat cell RNA spiked in. The cell subset or site tag for this specimen amounts to: FACS-sorted CD8+CD4-CCR7+CD45RA+ naive T cells. The sequence joins TRBV15 to TRBJ1-1, with the D gene call left open. Here the CDR3 is given as CATSRYRGQVAEAFF. DNA sequence: TGTGCCACCAGCAGATACAGAGGTCAAGTTGCTGAAGCTTTCTTT.